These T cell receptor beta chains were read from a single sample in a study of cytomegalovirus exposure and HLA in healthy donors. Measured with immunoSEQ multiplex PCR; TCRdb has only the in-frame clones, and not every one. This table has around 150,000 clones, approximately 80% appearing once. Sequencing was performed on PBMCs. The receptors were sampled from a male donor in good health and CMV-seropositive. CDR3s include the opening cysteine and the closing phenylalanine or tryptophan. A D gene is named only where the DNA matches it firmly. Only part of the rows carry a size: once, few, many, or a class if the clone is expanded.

cdr3_nt: TGTGCCAGTAGTCACAGGGGTGGAGAGGAAAACACTGAAGCTTTCTTT
cdr3_aa: CASSHRGGEENTEAFF
j_call: TRBJ1-1
v_call: TRBV19
d_call: TRBD1
clone_size: NA

cdr3_nt: TGCAGCGTTGATGAGGGAATCTACTATGGCTACACCTTC
cdr3_aa: CSVDEGIYYGYTF
j_call: TRBJ1-2
v_call: TRBV29-1
d_call: NA
clone_size: NA

cdr3_nt: TGCGCCAGCAGCGGGGCAGGGTGGACGGGCTACACCTTC
cdr3_aa: CASSGAGWTGYTF
j_call: TRBJ1-2
v_call: TRBV5-1
d_call: NA
clone_size: few

cdr3_nt: TGTGCCAGCAGCTCCAGCGGGGCCACAGATACGCAGTATTTT
cdr3_aa: CASSSSGATDTQYF
j_call: TRBJ2-3
v_call: TRBV7-6
d_call: TRBD2
clone_size: NA

cdr3_nt: TGTGCCAGTAGTAGGACAGATAACTATGGCTACACCTTC
cdr3_aa: CASSRTDNYGYTF
j_call: TRBJ1-2
v_call: TRBV19
d_call: NA
clone_size: once

cdr3_nt: TGTGCCAGCAGCTTCGACAGGTGGTATGGCTACACCTTC
cdr3_aa: CASSFDRWYGYTF
j_call: TRBJ1-2
v_call: TRBV5-8
d_call: NA
clone_size: few

cdr3_nt: TGTGCCAGCAGTTTATCGAGCAGCCTACGGGGGTATAATTCACCCCTCCACTTT
cdr3_aa: CASSLSSSLRGYNSPLHF
j_call: TRBJ1-6
v_call: TRBV27
d_call: NA
clone_size: NA

cdr3_nt: TGTGCCAGCAAGGATGCGCCACCGCTGGGCAACTACGAGCAGTACTTC
cdr3_aa: CASKDAPPLGNYEQYF
j_call: TRBJ2-7
v_call: TRBV28
d_call: NA
clone_size: few

cdr3_nt: TGTGCCAGCAGCCCCGGGACTACTAGCGAGCAGTACTTC
cdr3_aa: CASSPGTTSEQYF
j_call: TRBJ2-7
v_call: TRBV5-6
d_call: TRBD2
clone_size: NA

cdr3_nt: TGTGCCAGCACTACCAAGCGGGGGAACTATGGCTACACCTTC
cdr3_aa: CASTTKRGNYGYTF
j_call: TRBJ1-2
v_call: TRBV27
d_call: NA
clone_size: NA

cdr3_nt: TGTGCCAGCAGCGAGGCAGGGGATCAGCCCCAGCATTTT
cdr3_aa: CASSEAGDQPQHF
j_call: TRBJ1-5
v_call: TRBV5-4
d_call: NA
clone_size: NA

cdr3_nt: TGTGCCAGTAGATTATGGACAGGAGACACCGGGGAGCTGTTTTTT
cdr3_aa: CASRLWTGDTGELFF
j_call: TRBJ2-2
v_call: TRBV19
d_call: TRBD1
clone_size: once

cdr3_nt: TGCGCCAGCAGCATCGGGACTGTACCCGTCGGTGGTTTCTTT
cdr3_aa: CASSIGTVPVGGFF
j_call: TRBJ1-1
v_call: TRBV5-1
d_call: NA
clone_size: NA

cdr3_nt: TGTGCCAGCAGTTTACCGGACAGCTTTTCTGTGGGGGGCTACACCTTC
cdr3_aa: CASSLPDSFSVGGYTF
j_call: TRBJ1-2
v_call: TRBV28
d_call: NA
clone_size: NA

cdr3_nt: TGCAGTGGAGCTGGTCTCGTTGAGCAGTTCTTC
cdr3_aa: CSGAGLVEQFF
j_call: TRBJ2-1
v_call: TRBV20-1
d_call: NA
clone_size: NA

cdr3_nt: TGTGCCAGCAGAATCTCGACCGGGGAGCTGTTTTTT
cdr3_aa: CASRISTGELFF
j_call: TRBJ2-2
v_call: TRBV6-1
d_call: NA
clone_size: once

cdr3_nt: TGTGCCATCAGAGCCTCCCCGGGACAGAGTGGTGAGCAGTTCTTC
cdr3_aa: CAIRASPGQSGEQFF
j_call: TRBJ2-1
v_call: TRBV10-3
d_call: TRBD1
clone_size: once

cdr3_nt: TGTGCCAGCAGCTCCGGACAGGGGAGAGAGACCCAGTACTTC
cdr3_aa: CASSSGQGRETQYF
j_call: TRBJ2-5
v_call: TRBV11-3
d_call: TRBD1
clone_size: NA

cdr3_nt: TGCGCCAGCAGCTTGGCCAACGAGCAGTACTTC
cdr3_aa: CASSLANEQYF
j_call: TRBJ2-7
v_call: TRBV5-1
d_call: NA
clone_size: NA

cdr3_nt: TGTGCCAGTAGTATGGGCTCCGAGCAGTACTTC
cdr3_aa: CASSMGSEQYF
j_call: TRBJ2-7
v_call: TRBV19
d_call: NA
clone_size: NA

cdr3_nt: TGTGCCAGTAGTATCGGCGGGGGGGGAAGAGAGACCCAGTACTTC
cdr3_aa: CASSIGGGGRETQYF
j_call: TRBJ2-5
v_call: TRBV19
d_call: TRBD2
clone_size: NA

cdr3_nt: TGTGCCAGCAGTGGGACAGCCTACACTGAAGCTTTCTTT
cdr3_aa: CASSGTAYTEAFF
j_call: TRBJ1-1
v_call: TRBV27
d_call: TRBD1
clone_size: NA